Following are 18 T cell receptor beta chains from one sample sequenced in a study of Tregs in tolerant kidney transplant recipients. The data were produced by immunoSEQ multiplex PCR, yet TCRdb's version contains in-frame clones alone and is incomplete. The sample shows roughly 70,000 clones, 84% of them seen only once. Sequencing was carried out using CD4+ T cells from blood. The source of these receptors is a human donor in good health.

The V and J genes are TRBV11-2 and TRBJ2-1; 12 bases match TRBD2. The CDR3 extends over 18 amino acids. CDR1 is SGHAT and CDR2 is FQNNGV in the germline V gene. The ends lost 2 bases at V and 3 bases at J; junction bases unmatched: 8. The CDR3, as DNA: TGTGCCAGCAGCTTAAGGCTAGCGGGGGGGCGCGGCTACAATGAGCAGTTCTTC. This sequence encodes CASSLRLAGGRGYNEQFF.

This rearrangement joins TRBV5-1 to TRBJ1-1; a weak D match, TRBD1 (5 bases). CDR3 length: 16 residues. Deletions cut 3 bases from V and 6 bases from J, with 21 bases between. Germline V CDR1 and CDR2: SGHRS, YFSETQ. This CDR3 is CASSSLPGLEGPEAFF. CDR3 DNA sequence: TGCGCCAGCAGCTCACTACCGGGACTCGAGGGGCCTGAAGCTTTCTTT.

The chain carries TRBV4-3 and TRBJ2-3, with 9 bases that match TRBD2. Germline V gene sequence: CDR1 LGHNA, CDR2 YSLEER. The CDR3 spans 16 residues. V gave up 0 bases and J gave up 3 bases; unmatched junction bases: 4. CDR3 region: CASSQDRGGETDTQYF. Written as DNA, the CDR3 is TGCGCCAGCAGCCAAGATCGCGGGGGGGAAACAGATACGCAGTATTTT.

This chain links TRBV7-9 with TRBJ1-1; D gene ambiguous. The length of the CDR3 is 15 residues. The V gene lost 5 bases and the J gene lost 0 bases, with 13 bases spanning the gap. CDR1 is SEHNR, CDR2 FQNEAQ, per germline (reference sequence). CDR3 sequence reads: CASSKDLNLNTEAFF. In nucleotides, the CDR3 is TGTGCCAGCAGCAAAGACCTTAACTTGAACACTGAAGCTTTCTTT.

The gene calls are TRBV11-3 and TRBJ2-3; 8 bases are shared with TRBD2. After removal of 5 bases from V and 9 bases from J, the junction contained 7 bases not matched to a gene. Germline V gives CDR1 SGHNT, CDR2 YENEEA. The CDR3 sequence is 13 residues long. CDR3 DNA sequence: TGTGCCAGCAGCATCTCCCGGGGGGGGACGCAGTATTTT. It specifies CASSISRGGTQYF.

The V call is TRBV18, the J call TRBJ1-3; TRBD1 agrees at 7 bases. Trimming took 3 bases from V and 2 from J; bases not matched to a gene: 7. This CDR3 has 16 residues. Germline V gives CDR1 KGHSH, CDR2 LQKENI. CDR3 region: CASSPYRQGAGNTIYF. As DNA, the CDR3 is TGTGCCAGCTCACCTTATAGACAGGGCGCTGGAAACACCATATATTTT.

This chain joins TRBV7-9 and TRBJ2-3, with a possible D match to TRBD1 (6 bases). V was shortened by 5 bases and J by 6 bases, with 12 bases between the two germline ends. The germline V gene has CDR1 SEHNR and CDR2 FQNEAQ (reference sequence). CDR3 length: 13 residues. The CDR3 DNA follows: TGTGCCAGCAGCCCGAGACAGGCGGATACGCAGTATTTT. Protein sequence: CASSPRQADTQYF. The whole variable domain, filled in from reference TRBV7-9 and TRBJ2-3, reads DTGVSQNPRHKITKRGQNVTFRCDPISEHNRLYWYRQTLGQGPEFLTYFQNEAQLEKSRLLSDRFSAERPKGSFSTLEIQRTEQGDSAMYLCASSPRQADTQYFGPGTRLTVL.

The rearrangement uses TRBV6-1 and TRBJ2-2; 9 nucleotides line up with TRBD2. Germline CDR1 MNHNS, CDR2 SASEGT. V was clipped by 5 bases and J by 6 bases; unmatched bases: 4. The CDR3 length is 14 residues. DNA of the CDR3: TGTGCCAGCAGTAAGGTAGCGGGAGCCGGGGAGCTGTTTTTT. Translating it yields CASSKVAGAGELFF.

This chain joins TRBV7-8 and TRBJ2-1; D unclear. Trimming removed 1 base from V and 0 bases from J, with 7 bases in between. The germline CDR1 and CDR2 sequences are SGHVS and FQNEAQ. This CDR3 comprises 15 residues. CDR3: CASSLDPGSYNEQFF. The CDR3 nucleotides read TGTGCCAGCAGCTTAGACCCGGGCTCCTACAATGAGCAGTTCTTC.

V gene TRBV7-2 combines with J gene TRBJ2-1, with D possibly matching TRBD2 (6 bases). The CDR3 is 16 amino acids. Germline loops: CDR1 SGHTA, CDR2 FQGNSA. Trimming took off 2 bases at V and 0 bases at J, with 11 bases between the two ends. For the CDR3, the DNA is TGTGCCAGCAGCTTAATGGGACTGTCCTCCTACAATGAGCAGTTCTTC. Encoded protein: CASSLMGLSSYNEQFF.

The CDR3 DNA reads TGTGCCAGCAGGGTAACAGGGGCTCGGAGTGAGCAGTTCTTC. As protein: CASRVTGARSEQFF. The chain uses TRBV7-2 and TRBJ2-1; 7 bases line up with TRBD1. CDR1 and CDR2 from the germline V gene are SGHTA and FQGNSA. The CDR3 has 14 residues. The V segment lost 6 bases and the J segment 9 bases; nucleotides outside the gene matches: 11.

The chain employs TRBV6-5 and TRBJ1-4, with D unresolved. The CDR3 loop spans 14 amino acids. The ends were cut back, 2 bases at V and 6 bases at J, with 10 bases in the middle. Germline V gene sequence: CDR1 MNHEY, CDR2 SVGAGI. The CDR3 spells CASSYGPRDEKLFF. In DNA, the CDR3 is TGTGCCAGCAGTTACGGCCCTAGGGATGAAAAACTGTTTTTT.

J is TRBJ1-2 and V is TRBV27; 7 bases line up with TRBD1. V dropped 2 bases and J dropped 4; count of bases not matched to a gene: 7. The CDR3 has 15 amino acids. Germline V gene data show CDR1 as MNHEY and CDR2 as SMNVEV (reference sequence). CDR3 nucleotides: TGTGCCAGCAGTTTAAAACAGGGGTCGGGCTATGGCTACACCTTC. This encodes CASSLKQGSGYGYTF.

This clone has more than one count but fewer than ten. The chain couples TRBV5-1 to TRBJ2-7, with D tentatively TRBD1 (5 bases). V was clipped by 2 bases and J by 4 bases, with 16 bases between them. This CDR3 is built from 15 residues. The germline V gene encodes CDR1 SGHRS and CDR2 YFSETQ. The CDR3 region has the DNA TGCGCCAGCAGCTTATCCCCCCTCTCAGGGTACGAGCAGTACTTC. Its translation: CASSLSPLSGYEQYF.

CDR3 sequence: CASSLNSGRETQYF. The CDR3 DNA sequence: TGCGCCAGCAGCTTGAATAGCGGGAGAGAGACCCAGTACTTC. This chain connects TRBV5-1 to TRBJ2-5; 9 positions agree with TRBD2. Germline values: CDR1 SGHRS, CDR2 YFSETQ. This CDR3 is 14 amino acids long. After removal of 1 base from V and 4 bases from J, the junction contained 2 bases not matched to a gene.

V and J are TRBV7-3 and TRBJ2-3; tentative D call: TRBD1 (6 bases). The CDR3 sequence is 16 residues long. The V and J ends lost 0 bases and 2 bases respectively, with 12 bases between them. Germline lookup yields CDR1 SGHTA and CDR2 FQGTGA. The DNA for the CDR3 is TGTGCCAGCAGCTTAACAGCAGGGGTCCACACAGATACGCAGTATTTT. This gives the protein CASSLTAGVHTDTQYF.

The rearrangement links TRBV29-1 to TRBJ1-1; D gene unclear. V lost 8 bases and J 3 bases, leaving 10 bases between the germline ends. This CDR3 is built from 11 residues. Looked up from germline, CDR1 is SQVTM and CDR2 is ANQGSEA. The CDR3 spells CSSNTYTEAFF. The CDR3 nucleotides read TGCAGCTCCAACACCTACACTGAAGCTTTCTTT. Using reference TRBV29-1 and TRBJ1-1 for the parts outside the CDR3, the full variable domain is SAVISQKPSRDICQRGTSLTIQCQVDSQVTMMFWYRQQPGQSLTLIATANQGSEATYESGFVIDKFPISRPNLTFSTLTVSNMSPEDSSIYLCSSNTYTEAFFGQGTRLTVV.

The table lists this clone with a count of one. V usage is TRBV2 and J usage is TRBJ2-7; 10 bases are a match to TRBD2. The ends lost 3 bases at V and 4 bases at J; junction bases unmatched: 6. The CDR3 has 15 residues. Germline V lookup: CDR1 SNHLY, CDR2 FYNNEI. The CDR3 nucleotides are TGTGCCAGCAGTGATGGGATAGCGGGGGGATACGAGCAGTACTTC. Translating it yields CASSDGIAGGYEQYF.